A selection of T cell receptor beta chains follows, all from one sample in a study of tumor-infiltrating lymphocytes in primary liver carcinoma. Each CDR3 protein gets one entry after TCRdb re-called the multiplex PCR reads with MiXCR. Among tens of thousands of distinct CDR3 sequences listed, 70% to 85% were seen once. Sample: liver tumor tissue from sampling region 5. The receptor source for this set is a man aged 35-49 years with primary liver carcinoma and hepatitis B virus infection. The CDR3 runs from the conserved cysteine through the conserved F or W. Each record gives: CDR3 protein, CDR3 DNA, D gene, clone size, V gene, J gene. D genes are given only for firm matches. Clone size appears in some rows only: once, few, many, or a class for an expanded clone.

CASFVGSGYEQYF	TGTGCCAGTTTTGTAGGGTCAGGGTACGAGCAGTACTTC	NA	medium-sized	TRBV12-3/TRBV12-4	TRBJ2-7
CASSYSLLGTEAFF	TGTGCCAGCAGTTACTCACTCCTCGGAACTGAAGCTTTCTTT	NA	many	TRBV6-6	TRBJ1-1
CASSEGTSGRGEQFF	TGTGCCAGCAGTGAAGGGACTAGCGGGAGAGGTGAGCAGTTCTTC	TRBD2	NA	TRBV6-4	TRBJ2-1
CASSLGVTSGSTDTQYF	TGTGCCAGCAGCTTAGGGGTAACTAGCGGGAGCACAGATACGCAGTATTTT	TRBD2	NA	TRBV11-3	TRBJ2-3
CASSRGGGDGQPQHF	TGCGCCAGCAGCCGAGGAGGAGGGGACGGCCAGCCCCAGCATTTT	NA	medium-sized	TRBV4-1	TRBJ1-5
CDSIKALQGDYGYTF	TGTGACAGCATCAAGGCCCTTCAGGGGGACTATGGCTACACCTTT	TRBD1	NA	TRBV6-1	TRBJ1-2
CSELSGTYNEQLF	TGCAGCGAGCTATCAGGGACCTACAATGAGCAGTTATTC	NA	NA	TRBV29-1	TRBJ2-1
CASSLAWGTSMNAEAFF	TGTGCCAGCAGTTTAGCCTGGGGGACATCAATGAACGCTGAAGCTTTCTTT	NA	NA	TRBV12-3/TRBV12-4	TRBJ1-1
CASSAPGGVNTEAFF	TGTGCCAGCAGCGCACCCGGGGGGGTGAACACTGAAGCTTTCTTT	NA	medium-sized	TRBV11-2	TRBJ1-1
CASSLQRGSGGLFF	TGTGCCAGTAGCTTGCAGAGGGGATCCGGGGGGCTGTTTTTT	NA	NA	TRBV5-8	TRBJ2-2
CANSLGLGSDTQYF	TGTGCCAACAGCTTAGGACTAGGCTCAGATACGCAGTATTTT	TRBD2	once	TRBV7-8	TRBJ2-3
CASSPSAAYYEQYF	TGTGCCAGCAGTCCTTCCGCGGCCTACTACGAGCAGTACTTC	NA	NA	TRBV6-6	TRBJ2-7
CVSSPADRNYGYTF	TGTGTCAGCAGCCCAGCCGACAGGAACTATGGCTACACTTTC	NA	NA	TRBV11-2	TRBJ1-2